The rows below give T cell receptor beta chains drawn from one sample of a study of cytomegalovirus exposure and HLA in healthy donors. TCRdb's table, derived via immunoSEQ multiplex PCR, lists solely in-frame clones and lacks some. The sample gives 250,000 to 350,000 clones, more than 80% of which show up once; approximately 4.3% is in the top ten. The sample taken for sequencing was PBMCs. These receptors were taken from a man aged 40-55 years in good health and CMV-seropositive. Both conserved end residues are part of each CDR3. D genes are given only for firm matches. Some rows have no size entry. The others give once, few or many, or a class for an expanded clone.

v_call	clone_size	d_call	j_call	cdr3_nt	cdr3_aa
TRBV4-2	NA	NA	TRBJ1-6	TGTGCCAGCAGCCAGGTACTGACAGAGTATAATTCACCCCTCCACTTT	CASSQVLTEYNSPLHF
TRBV4-1	NA	TRBD1	TRBJ2-4	TGCGCCAGCAGCCAAACTCCGGGACAGGGGGCGGATGAAAACATTCAGTACTTC	CASSQTPGQGADENIQYF
TRBV27	NA	TRBD2	TRBJ2-1	TGTGCCAGCAGTTTAGAGTCCAGCGGGAGGGCAAATGAGCAGTTCTTC	CASSLESSGRANEQFF
TRBV10-3	NA	TRBD2	TRBJ2-2	TGTGCCATCAGTGAGTCATGGACTAGCGGGAGCGGGGACACCGGGGAGCTGTTTTTT	CAISESWTSGSGDTGELFF
TRBV30	NA	NA	TRBJ2-3	TGTGCCTGGAGTGTTCCCGAAGCTCCGTTTACCGATACGCAGTATTTT	CAWSVPEAPFTDTQYF
TRBV11-2	NA	TRBD2	TRBJ2-7	TGTGCCAGCAGCCATAGCGGGAGGGCCTCCTACGAGCAGTACTTC	CASSHSGRASYEQYF
TRBV6-1	NA	NA	TRBJ1-1	TGTGCCAGCAGTCGCTTCAGGGACTCAAGGACTGAAGCTTTCTTT	CASSRFRDSRTEAFF
TRBV25-1	NA	TRBD1	TRBJ1-1	TGTGCCAGCAGTCTCCGGACAGGTACAAGGGCTGAAGCTTTCTTT	CASSLRTGTRAEAFF
TRBV7-9	NA	TRBD1	TRBJ2-7	TGTGCCAGCAGCGTCGAATCCGGGACAGACAAGTACGAGCAGTACTTC	CASSVESGTDKYEQYF
TRBV4-2	NA	NA	TRBJ1-5	TGTGCCAGCAGCCAGGGGAGCGGCAATCAGCCCCAGCATTTT	CASSQGSGNQPQHF
TRBV28	NA	TRBD2	TRBJ2-7	TGTGCCAGCAGAGTTGGACTAGCGGGAACCTACGAGCAGTACTTC	CASRVGLAGTYEQYF
TRBV6-5	once	NA	TRBJ2-1	TGTGCCAGCAGTTACTCCCGGGACTGGCTCAATGAGCAGTTCTTC	CASSYSRDWLNEQFF
TRBV5-4	NA	TRBD2	TRBJ2-1	TGTGCCAGCAGCCCGCCGGGCGGGAGGAGCTTTGAGCAGTTCTTC	CASSPPGGRSFEQFF